One sample yielded the 11 T cell receptor beta chains listed below, sequenced in a study of cytomegalovirus exposure and HLA in healthy donors. In the PCR, 60 Vbeta and 13 Jbeta primers were used. Produced via immunoSEQ multiplex PCR; TCRdb's table is partial and in-frame only. The sample includes approximately 300,000 clones, about four fifths seen only once; the top ten take more than 0.3%. Sequenced: PBMCs. These receptors were collected from a girl aged 2 to 9 in good health and CMV-seronegative.

The chain links TRBV6-4 to TRBJ1-2; 7 bases match TRBD1. The V gene's germline CDR1 is MRHNA and CDR2 SNTAGT. J was trimmed by 3 bases and V by 8 bases; bases with no gene match: 6. The CDR3 spans 13 residues. CDR3 DNA sequence: TGTGCCAGCGGAGGACAGGTACACTATGGCTACACCTTC. Translated, it gives CASGGQVHYGYTF.

The rearrangement links TRBV6-5 to TRBJ2-7; 8 nucleotides line up with TRBD2. The CDR3 is 15 amino acids. V lost 6 bases to trimming and J lost 2 bases; unmatched junction nucleotides: 9. Looked up from germline, CDR1 is MNHEY and CDR2 is SVGAGI. CDR3 DNA sequence: TGTGCCAGCAGCAAATACGGGAGGGGGGCCTACGAGCAGTACTTC. This sequence encodes CASSKYGRGAYEQYF.

V gene TRBV23-1 combines with J gene TRBJ2-1; 7 nucleotides agree with TRBD2. TRBV23-1 has ORF status, its function being uncertain. This CDR3 is built from 17 residues. V lost 7 bases and J lost 5; bases outside the gene matches: 17. In DNA form, the CDR3 reads TGCGCCAGCACCCGAACAATTGGGGGGGGGATTGACAATGAGCAGTTCTTC. Residues: CASTRTIGGGIDNEQFF.

The chain joins TRBV10-2 to TRBJ2-5; TRBD1 matches at 8 bases. The germline V gene encodes CDR1 WSHSY and CDR2 SAAADI. Trimming removed 0 bases from V and 2 bases from J; junction bases left unmatched: 5. CDR3 length: 16 amino acids. Here the CDR3 DNA reads TGCGCCAGCAGTGAGTCTGACAGGGGCGTACAAGAGACCCAGTACTTC. This sequence encodes CASSESDRGVQETQYF.

The V call is TRBV5-4, the J call TRBJ1-5, with D tentatively TRBD1 (5 bases). The CDR3 is 14 residues long. V dropped 5 bases and J dropped 3 bases, with 12 bases sitting between them. CDR1 and CDR2 (germline): SGHNT, YYREEE (reference sequence). The CDR3 reads CASSLQEYNQPQHF. CDR3 coding DNA: TGTGCCAGCAGTTTACAGGAATACAATCAGCCCCAGCATTTT.

This chain links TRBV7-2 with TRBJ2-5; 7 bases align to TRBD2. The CDR3 runs 16 residues. Losses at the gene ends were 0 bases for V and 2 bases for J; bases not matched to a gene: 6. Germline CDR1 SGHTA, CDR2 FQGNSA. CDR3 sequence: CASSLAGGRWQETQYF. The CDR3 bases are TGTGCCAGCAGCTTAGCCGGGGGGAGGTGGCAAGAGACCCAGTACTTC.

The gene calls are TRBV23-1 and TRBJ2-2, with 7 bases matching TRBD2. TRBV23-1 is reported as an ORF; its role is uncertain. CDR3 length: 13 residues. With V trimmed by 2 bases and J by 6 bases, 0 bases remained unmatched. Here the CDR3 reads CASSQRGAGELFF. CDR3 nucleotide sequence: TGCGCCAGCAGTCAACGGGGGGCCGGGGAGCTGTTTTTT.

The J gene is TRBJ2-1, the V gene TRBV29-1; perhaps TRBD2 as D (6 bases). V was cut by 1 base and J by 0 bases, with 19 bases left in between. Germline V CDR1 and CDR2: SQVTM, ANQGSEA. CDR3 length: 18 amino acids. CDR3: CSVEGAWEDVASYNEQFF. The CDR3 DNA reads as TGCAGCGTTGAAGGTGCTTGGGAGGACGTGGCCTCCTACAATGAGCAGTTCTTC.

This clone was recorded a few times. The chain has TRBV29-1 and TRBJ2-3; 9 bases line up with TRBD1. The CDR3 has 13 residues. After removal of 5 bases from V and 5 bases from J, the junction contained 5 bases not matched to a gene. Per the germline V gene, CDR1 is SQVTM and CDR2 is ANQGSEA. Written as DNA, the CDR3 is TGCAGCGTTCGGGACAGGGCTGGAGATACGCAGTATTTT. It is translated as CSVRDRAGDTQYF.

The chain recombines TRBV5-1 with TRBJ2-1; TRBD2 aligns across 8 bases. Germline-derived CDR1 and CDR2 are SGHRS and YFSETQ. The J segment lost 3 bases and the V segment lost 0 bases, leaving 2 bases of the junction unmatched. The CDR3 spans 15 residues. The CDR3 bases are TGCGCCAGCAGCTTGGTAGGGACTAGCTACAATGAGCAGTTCTTC. It codes for CASSLVGTSYNEQFF.

This chain joins TRBV6-4 and TRBJ1-1, with 9 bases matching TRBD1. This CDR3 region has 12 residues. With 10 bases clipped from V and 9 bases from J, the junction kept 9 bases outside the gene matches. Germline assignment: CDR1 MRHNA and CDR2 SNTAGT. The CDR3 loop reads CANGQGPTQAFF. The DNA of the CDR3 is TGTGCCAACGGACAGGGGCCGACTCAAGCTTTCTTT.